This entry lists 10 T cell receptor beta chains sequenced from one sample in a study of cytomegalovirus exposure and HLA in healthy donors. Vbeta (60) and Jbeta (13) primers were used in the PCR. The method was immunoSEQ multiplex PCR; TCRdb's version includes in-frame clones alone and lacks a portion of them. The sample has more than 110,000 clones; 70% to 85% are singletons. Sequenced: PBMCs. The receptors shown here come from a woman aged 45-59 years in good health and CMV-seropositive.

The chain uses TRBV28 and TRBJ2-7, with 8 bases matching TRBD2. Per the germline V gene, CDR1 is MDHEN and CDR2 is SYDVKM. V lost 5 bases and J lost 2; bases outside the gene matches: 5. The CDR3 runs to 14 residues. This CDR3 is CASSGAGGAYEQYF. The CDR3 nucleotides read TGTGCCAGCAGTGGGGCGGGGGGAGCCTACGAGCAGTACTTC.

The chain employs TRBV7-9 and TRBJ1-2, with D unclear. The CDR3 extends over 14 amino acids. V lost 1 base and J lost 1, with 7 bases in between. The germline gives CDR1 SEHNR, CDR2 FQNEAQ (reference sequence). The CDR3 sequence: CASSLVGSNYGYTF. In DNA, the CDR3 is TGTGCCAGCAGCTTAGTGGGCAGTAACTATGGCTACACCTTC.

The genes are TRBV2 and TRBJ2-7; D is ambiguous. The CDR3 runs 13 residues. V lost 4 bases and J lost 5, with 12 bases in between. CDR1 SNHLY and CDR2 FYNNEI come from the germline V gene. The CDR3 nucleotides read TGTGCCAGCAGTGCCGACACGACGAACGAGCAGTACTTC. This translates into CASSADTTNEQYF.

CDR3 bases: TGTGCCAGCAGCTTATACACTAGCGGAAGTGATACGCAGTATTTT. It encodes CASSLYTSGSDTQYF. The rearrangement joins TRBV7-3 to TRBJ2-3; TRBD2 matches at 8 bases. Germline V gene lookup returns CDR1 SGHTA and CDR2 FQGTGA. The CDR3 runs 15 residues. The V gene end was trimmed by 2 bases and the J gene end by 6 bases; junction bases not matched to a gene: 7.

This rearrangement joins TRBV5-1 to TRBJ1-4; the D gene is possibly TRBD1 (5 bases). This CDR3 is 14 amino acids long. The germline CDR1 and CDR2 sequences are SGHRS and YFSETQ. V lost 5 bases, J lost 8 bases, and 16 bases lay in between. The CDR3 bases are TGCGCCAGCAGGCCCCAGGGACTAGGCGAAAAACTGTTTTTT. It translates to CASRPQGLGEKLFF.

The CDR3 sequence: CASTIDLRGGLNTGELFF. The CDR3 region has the DNA TGTGCCAGCACTATCGACCTGCGGGGGGGCCTTAACACCGGGGAGCTGTTTTTT. The rearrangement joins TRBV7-9 to TRBJ2-2; 9 nucleotides agree with TRBD2. The CDR3 is 18 amino acids. V dropped 7 bases and J dropped 2; count of bases not matched to a gene: 14. Looked up from germline, CDR1 is SEHNR and CDR2 is FQNEAQ (reference sequence). Variable domain in full (rest from reference TRBV7-9 and TRBJ2-2): DTGVSQNPRHKITKRGQNVTFRCDPISEHNRLYWYRQTLGQGPEFLTYFQNEAQLEKSRLLSDRFSAERPKGSFSTLEIQRTEQGDSAMYLCASTIDLRGGLNTGELFFGEGSRLTVL.

The CDR3 protein is CAWDGTVYGYTF. The CDR3 DNA sequence: TGTGCCTGGGATGGGACAGTTTATGGCTACACCTTC. The chain carries TRBV30 and TRBJ1-2; 7 nucleotides match TRBD1. Germline CDR1 and CDR2: GTSNPN and SVGIG (reference sequence). The J segment lost 5 bases and the V segment lost 5 bases, leaving 5 bases of the junction unmatched. The CDR3 is made up of 12 amino acids.

The rearrangement joins TRBV6-5 to TRBJ1-1; 10 bases map to TRBD1. CDR1 and CDR2 from the germline V gene are MNHEY and SVGAGI. V was clipped by 6 bases and J by 6 bases; unmatched bases: 7. This CDR3 has 14 residues. The CDR3 DNA sequence: TGTGCCAGCAGCCGGGGACAGGGGTCTTCTGAAGCTTTCTTT. This encodes CASSRGQGSSEAFF.

This chain uses TRBV19 with TRBJ1-5; D not certain. The CDR3 loop spans 13 amino acids. The germline gives CDR1 LNHDA, CDR2 SQIVND (reference sequence). V gave up 10 bases and J gave up 7 bases, with 17 bases separating them. In DNA, the CDR3 is TGTGCCACCGCCGGAGGGCCTAGGCAGCCCCAGCATTTT. This codes for CATAGGPRQPQHF.

This CDR3 reads CAWKTGENEKLFF. CDR3 sequence (DNA): TGTGCCTGGAAGACAGGGGAGAATGAAAAACTGTTTTTT. The chain employs TRBV30 and TRBJ1-4; 8 nucleotides line up with TRBD1. Germline V gene data show CDR1 as GTSNPN and CDR2 as SVGIG (reference sequence). After removal of 4 bases from V and 5 bases from J, the junction contained 3 bases not matched to a gene. The CDR3 sequence is 13 residues long.